This is a list of T cell receptor beta chains from one sample in a study of Graves' ophthalmopathy and Graves' hyperthyroidism. TCRdb fed the multiplex PCR reads into MiXCR, producing one record per CDR3 protein. The data contain about 400,000 distinct CDR3 sequences, approximately 16% of them singletons. The specimen sequenced was peripheral blood. These receptors came from a woman between 18 and 29 years old with Graves' ophthalmopathy. Both conserved end residues are part of each CDR3. The order of the fields is J gene, clone size, D gene, V gene, CDR3 protein, CDR3 DNA. The D gene is left open where the match is weak. The size field is filled for only some rows; it gives once, few, many or a size class.

>TRBJ1-6|many|.|TRBV4-1
CASSQGTEDSPLHF
TGCGCCAGCAGCCAAGGGACAGAGGATTCACCCCTCCACTTT
>TRBJ1-1|many|.|TRBV6-2/TRBV6-3
CASKVTGPTEAFF
TGTGCCAGCAAAGTGACAGGCCCCACTGAAGCTTTCTTT
>TRBJ1-2|many|.|TRBV4-3
CASSLTAEGYGYTF
TGCGCCAGCAGCTTGACAGCGGAGGGCTATGGCTACACCTTC
>TRBJ2-7|many|.|TRBV29-1
CSVTGTFYEQYF
TGCAGCGTTACCGGGACTTTCTACGAGCAGTACTTC
>TRBJ2-2|.|TRBD2|TRBV12-3/TRBV12-4
CASSRAGETGELFF
TGTGCCAGCAGTAGGGCGGGAGAGACCGGGGAGCTGTTTTTT
>TRBJ1-2|many|TRBD1|TRBV15
CATSRGTGSNYGYTF
TGTGCCACCAGCAGAGGGACAGGTTCTAACTATGGCTACACCTTC
>TRBJ2-7|many|.|TRBV28
CATWGGGGYEQYF
TGTGCCACCTGGGGGGGGGGCGGCTACGAGCAGTACTTC
>TRBJ1-2|many|.|TRBV5-1
CASSVTQGSGYTF
TGCGCCAGCAGCGTGACTCAGGGTTCTGGCTACACCTTC
>TRBJ2-2|many|.|TRBV19
CASIQSLTGELFF
TGTGCCAGTATCCAGAGTCTCACCGGGGAGCTGTTTTTT
>TRBJ2-5|.|TRBD1|TRBV6-1
CASSEQGAGETQYF
TGTGCCAGCAGTGAACAGGGGGCTGGAGAGACCCAGTACTTC
>TRBJ1-1|many|.|TRBV6-2/TRBV6-3
CASSYSRQGAFF
TGTGCCAGCAGTTACAGTCGGCAGGGAGCTTTCTTT
>TRBJ2-7|many|.|TRBV29-1
CSVSGASYEQYF
TGCAGCGTTTCCGGGGCCTCCTACGAGCAGTACTTC
>TRBJ1-6|many|.|TRBV2
CASSEARVNSPLHF
TGTGCCAGCAGTGAAGCCAGGGTTAATTCACCCCTCCACTTT
>TRBJ2-5|many|.|TRBV27
CASKDLPTASQETQYF
TGTGCCAGCAAGGATCTGCCGACCGCCAGTCAAGAGACCCAGTACTTC
>TRBJ1-6|many|.|TRBV25-1
CASSGGGTPNNSPLHF
TGTGCCAGCAGTGGCGGCGGGACACCTAATAATTCACCCCTCCACTTT
>TRBJ1-2|few|.|TRBV6-5
CASSYSRQNNYGYTF
TGTGCCAGCAGTTACTCGAGACAGAATAACTATGGCTACACCTTC
>TRBJ1-5|.|TRBD1|TRBV6-1
CASAKNRGDNQPQHF
TGTGCCAGTGCTAAAAACAGGGGCGACAATCAGCCCCAGCATTTT
>TRBJ2-5|many|TRBD2|TRBV15
CATSRELAGRGETQYF
TGTGCCACCAGCAGAGAACTAGCGGGGAGGGGAGAGACCCAGTACTTC
>TRBJ1-1|many|.|TRBV6-5
CASRTRADAFF
TGTGCCAGCAGAACCAGGGCTGACGCTTTCTTT
>TRBJ2-7|.|.|TRBV10-1
CASDSAGGAYEQYF
TGCGCCAGCGATTCTGCGGGCGGCGCCTACGAGCAGTACTTC
>TRBJ2-5|.|.|TRBV6-2/TRBV6-3
CASSYHDQGRETQYF
TGTGCCAGCAGTTACCACGATCAGGGCAGGGAGACCCAGTACTTC
>TRBJ2-7|many|.|TRBV6-1
CASSEAPMEAALSYEQYF
TGTGCCAGCAGTGAAGCTCCGATGGAGGCAGCGCTCTCCTACGAGCAGTACTTC
>TRBJ2-7|many|.|TRBV28
CASSLDRTSVGNEQYF
TGTGCCAGCAGTCTCGACCGGACATCCGTGGGTAATGAGCAGTACTTC
>TRBJ2-5|.|TRBD2|TRBV30
CAWSGGLAGMETQYF
TGTGCCTGGAGTGGGGGACTAGCGGGGATGGAGACCCAGTACTTC
>TRBJ1-1|many|TRBD1|TRBV19
CASKQGAGTEAFF
TGTGCCAGCAAACAGGGGGCGGGCACTGAAGCTTTCTTT
>TRBJ1-5|many|.|TRBV19
CASSILATVGNQPQHF
TGTGCCAGTAGTATTTTGGCGACAGTGGGCAATCAGCCCCAGCATTTT
>TRBJ1-2|many|.|TRBV4-1
CASSQVGYGYTF
TGCGCCAGCAGCCAAGTTGGATATGGCTACACCTTC